This T cell receptor (beta chain) is from a study of Tregs in tolerant kidney transplant recipients. There are 16 residues in the CDR3. Between the trimmed V and J ends, which lost 0 bases and 0 bases, there was a span of 10 bases. The germline CDR1 and CDR2 sequences are SGHRS and YFSETQ. The data were produced by immunoSEQ multiplex PCR, yet TCRdb's version contains in-frame clones alone and is incomplete. The sample includes 90,000 to 120,000 clones, 90% of them seen just once. This clonotype was obtained from a human donor who received a combined kidney and bone marrow transplant. This chain uses TRBV5-1 with TRBJ2-1; TRBD1 might be the D (6 bases). The sequencing used CD4+ T cells from blood, collected before the transplant. The CDR3 sequence: CASSLGQDSSYNEQFF. DNA for the CDR3: TGCGCCAGCAGCTTGGGACAGGATAGCTCCTACAATGAGCAGTTCTTC.